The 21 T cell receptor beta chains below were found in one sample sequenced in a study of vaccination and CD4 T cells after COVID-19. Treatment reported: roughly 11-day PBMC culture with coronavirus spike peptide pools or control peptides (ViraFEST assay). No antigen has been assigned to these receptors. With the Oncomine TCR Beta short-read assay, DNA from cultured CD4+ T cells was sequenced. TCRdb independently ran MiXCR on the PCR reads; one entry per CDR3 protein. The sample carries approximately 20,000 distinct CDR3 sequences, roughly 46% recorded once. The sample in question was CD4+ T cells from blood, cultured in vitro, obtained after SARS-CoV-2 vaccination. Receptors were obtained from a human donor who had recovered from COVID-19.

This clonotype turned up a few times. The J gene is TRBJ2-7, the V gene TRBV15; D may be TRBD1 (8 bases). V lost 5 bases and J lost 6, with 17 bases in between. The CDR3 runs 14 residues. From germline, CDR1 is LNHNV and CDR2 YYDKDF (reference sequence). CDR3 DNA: TGTGCCACCAGCGGGGGGGGGGACAGGATCGAGCAGTACTTC. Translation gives CATSGGGDRIEQYF.

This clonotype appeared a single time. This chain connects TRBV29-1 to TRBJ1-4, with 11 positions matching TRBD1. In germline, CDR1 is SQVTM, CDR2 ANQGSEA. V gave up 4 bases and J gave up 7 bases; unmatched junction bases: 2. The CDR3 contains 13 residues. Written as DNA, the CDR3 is TGCAGCGTTGGGGGACAGGGGGGTGAAAAACTGTTTTTT. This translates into CSVGGQGGEKLFF.

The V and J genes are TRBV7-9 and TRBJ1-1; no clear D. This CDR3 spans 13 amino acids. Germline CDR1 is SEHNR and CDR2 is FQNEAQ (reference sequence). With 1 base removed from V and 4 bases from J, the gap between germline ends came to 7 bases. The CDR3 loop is CASSLEGGTEAFF. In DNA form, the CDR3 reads TGTGCCAGCAGCTTAGAGGGAGGCACTGAAGCTTTCTTT.

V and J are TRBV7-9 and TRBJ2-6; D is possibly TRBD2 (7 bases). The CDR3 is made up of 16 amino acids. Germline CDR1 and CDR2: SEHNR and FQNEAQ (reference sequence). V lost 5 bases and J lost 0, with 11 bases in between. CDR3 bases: TGTGCCAGCAGCAGGGGGGGACCCTCTGGGGCCAACGTCCTGACTTTC. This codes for CASSRGGPSGANVLTF.

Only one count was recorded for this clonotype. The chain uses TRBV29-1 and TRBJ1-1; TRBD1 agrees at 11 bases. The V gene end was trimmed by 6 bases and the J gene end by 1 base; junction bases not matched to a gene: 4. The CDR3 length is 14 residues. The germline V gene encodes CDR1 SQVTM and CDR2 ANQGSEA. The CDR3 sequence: CSVAGTGGNTEAFF. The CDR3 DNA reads TGCAGCGTAGCCGGGACAGGGGGGAACACTGAAGCTTTCTTT.

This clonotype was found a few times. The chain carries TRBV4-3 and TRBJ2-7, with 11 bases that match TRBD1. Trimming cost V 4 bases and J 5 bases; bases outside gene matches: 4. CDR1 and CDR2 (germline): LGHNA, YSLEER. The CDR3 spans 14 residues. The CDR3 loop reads CASSLRDRGNEQYF. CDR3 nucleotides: TGCGCCAGCAGCCTGCGGGACAGGGGGAACGAGCAGTACTTC.

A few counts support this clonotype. The CDR3 DNA is TGTGCCAGCAGCTCCCGGGACAGTGGGACGCCCCAGCATTTT. Protein sequence: CASSSRDSGTPQHF. The chain links TRBV7-2 to TRBJ1-5, with TRBD1 matching over 7 bases. The CDR3 consists of 14 residues. Germline assignment: CDR1 SGHTA and CDR2 FQGNSA. Losses at the gene ends were 4 bases for V and 9 bases for J; bases not matched to a gene: 9.

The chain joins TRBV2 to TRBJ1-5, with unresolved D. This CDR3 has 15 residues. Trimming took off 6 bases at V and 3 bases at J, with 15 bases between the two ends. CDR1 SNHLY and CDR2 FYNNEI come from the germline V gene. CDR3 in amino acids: CASRARTGDNQPQHF. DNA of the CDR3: TGTGCCAGCAGAGCCCGGACGGGAGACAATCAGCCCCAGCATTTT. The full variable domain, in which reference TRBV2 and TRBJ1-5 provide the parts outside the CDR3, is EPEVTQTPSHQVTQMGQEVILRCVPISNHLYFYWYRQILGQKVEFLVSFYNNEISEKSEIFDDQFSVERPDGSNFTLKIRSTKLEDSAMYFCASRARTGDNQPQHFGDGTRLSIL.

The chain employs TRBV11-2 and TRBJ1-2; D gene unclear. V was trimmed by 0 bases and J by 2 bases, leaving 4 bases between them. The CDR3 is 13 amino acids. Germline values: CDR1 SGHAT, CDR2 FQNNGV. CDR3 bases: TGTGCCAGCAGCTTAGAATCCAACTATGGCTACACCTTC. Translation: CASSLESNYGYTF.

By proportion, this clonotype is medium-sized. The CDR3 reads CASSSLPGEFDNEQFF. CDR3 nucleotides: TGTGCCAGCAGTAGTCTTCCGGGGGAGTTTGACAATGAGCAGTTCTTC. The genes are TRBV27 and TRBJ2-1; possibly TRBD2 for D (6 bases). Trimming stripped 5 bases from V and 5 bases from J, with 19 bases between. CDR1 is MNHEY, CDR2 SMNVEV, per germline (reference sequence). This CDR3 comprises 16 residues.

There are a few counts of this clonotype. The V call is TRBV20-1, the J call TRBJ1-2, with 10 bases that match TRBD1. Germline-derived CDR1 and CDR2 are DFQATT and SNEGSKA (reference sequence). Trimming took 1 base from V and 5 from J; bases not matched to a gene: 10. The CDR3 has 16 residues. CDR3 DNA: TGCAGTGCTAGAGCCTTTAGACAGGGGGCTTCTTATGGCTACACCTTC. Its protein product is CSARAFRQGASYGYTF.

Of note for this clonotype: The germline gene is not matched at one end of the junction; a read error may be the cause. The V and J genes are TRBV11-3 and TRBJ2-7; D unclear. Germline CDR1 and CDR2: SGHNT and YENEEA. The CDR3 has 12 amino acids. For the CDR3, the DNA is TGTGCCAGCAGCTCGTTATCCTACGAGCAGTACTTT. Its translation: CASSSLSYEQYF.

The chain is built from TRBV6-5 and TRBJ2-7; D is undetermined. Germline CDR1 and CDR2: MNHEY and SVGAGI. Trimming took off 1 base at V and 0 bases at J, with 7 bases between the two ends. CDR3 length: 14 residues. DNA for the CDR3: TGTGCCAGCAGTTACTTTAGTAGCTCCTACGAGCAGTACTTC. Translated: CASSYFSSSYEQYF.

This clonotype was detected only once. In nucleotides, the CDR3 is TGTGCCAGCAGCGGGGACACTCGGGCGCAGTATTTT. Protein product: CASSGDTRAQYF. This chain links TRBV6-2 or TRBV6-3 with TRBJ2-3, with D perhaps TRBD1 (6 bases). V lost 6 bases and J 10 bases, leaving 14 bases between the germline ends. Germline CDR1 and CDR2: MNHEY and SVGEGT. The CDR3 sequence is 12 residues long.

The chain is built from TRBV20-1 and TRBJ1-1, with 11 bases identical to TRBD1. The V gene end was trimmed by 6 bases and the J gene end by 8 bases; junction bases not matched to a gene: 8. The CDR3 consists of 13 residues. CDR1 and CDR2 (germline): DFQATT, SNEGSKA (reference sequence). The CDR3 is CSAPGTGGIEAFF. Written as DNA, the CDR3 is TGCAGTGCCCCCGGGACAGGGGGGATAGAAGCTTTCTTT.

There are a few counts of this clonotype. As DNA, the CDR3 is TGTGCCAGTAGTATAGCGGCGGGGCCAACCTACGAGCAGTACTTC. Protein sequence: CASSIAAGPTYEQYF. This chain links TRBV19 with TRBJ2-7; D is possibly TRBD2 (6 bases). V was cut by 1 base and J by 2 bases, with 12 bases left in between. The CDR3 length is 15 residues. Germline V lookup: CDR1 LNHDA, CDR2 SQIVND (reference sequence). Looking up the rest from reference TRBV19 and TRBJ2-7 gives the full variable domain: DGGITQSPKYLFRKEGQNVTLSCEQNLNHDAMYWYRQDPGQGLRLIYYSQIVNDFQKGDIAEGYSVSREKKESFPLTVTSAQKNPTAFYLCASSIAAGPTYEQYFGPGTRLTVT.

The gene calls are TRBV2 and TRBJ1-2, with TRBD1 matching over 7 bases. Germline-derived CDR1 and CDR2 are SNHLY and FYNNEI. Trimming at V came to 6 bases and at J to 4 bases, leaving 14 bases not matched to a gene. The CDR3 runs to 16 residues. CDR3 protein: CASRGNTGTVGYGYTF. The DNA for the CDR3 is TGTGCCAGCAGGGGAAACACCGGGACAGTTGGCTATGGCTACACCTTC. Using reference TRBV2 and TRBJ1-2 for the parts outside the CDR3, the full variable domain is EPEVTQTPSHQVTQMGQEVILRCVPISNHLYFYWYRQILGQKVEFLVSFYNNEISEKSEIFDDQFSVERPDGSNFTLKIRSTKLEDSAMYFCASRGNTGTVGYGYTFGSGTRLTVV.

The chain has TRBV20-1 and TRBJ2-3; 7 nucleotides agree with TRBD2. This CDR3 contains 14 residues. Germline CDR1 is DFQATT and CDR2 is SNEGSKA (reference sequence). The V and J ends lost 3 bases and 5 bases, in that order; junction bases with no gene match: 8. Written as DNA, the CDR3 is TGCAGTGCTAGTGCACGGGAGGTCGAAGATACGCAGTATTTT. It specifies CSASAREVEDTQYF.

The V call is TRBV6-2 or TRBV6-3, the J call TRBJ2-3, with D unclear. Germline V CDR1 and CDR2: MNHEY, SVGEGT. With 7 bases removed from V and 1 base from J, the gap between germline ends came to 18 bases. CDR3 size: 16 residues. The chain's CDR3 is CASNNGWTGRTDTQYF. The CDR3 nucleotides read TGTGCCAGCAATAACGGTTGGACGGGTCGCACAGATACGCAGTATTTT.

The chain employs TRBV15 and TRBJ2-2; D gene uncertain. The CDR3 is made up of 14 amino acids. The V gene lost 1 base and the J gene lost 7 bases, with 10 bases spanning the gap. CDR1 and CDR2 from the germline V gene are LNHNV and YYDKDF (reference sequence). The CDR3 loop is CATSRGNRVGELFF. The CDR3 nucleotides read TGTGCCACCAGCAGAGGAAATCGCGTCGGGGAGCTGTTTTTT.

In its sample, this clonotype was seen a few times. The DNA of the CDR3 is TGTGCCAGCAGCTTAGAGGGGTCCCAGTACTTC. Translation: CASSLEGSQYF. V gene TRBV7-8 combines with J gene TRBJ2-5, with a possible D match to TRBD1 (5 bases). CDR3 size: 11 residues. Looked up from germline, CDR1 is SGHVS and CDR2 is FQNEAQ. Trimming took 1 base from V and 9 from J, leaving 6 bases between them.